The text below deals with one T cell receptor beta chain. TCRdb keeps only in-frame clones here, not all; method: immunoSEQ multiplex PCR. The sample records around 60,000 clones, around 84% being singletons. This record comes from a study of blood T cell repertoires in COVID-19. Across the whole study: PBMCs, B-cell-depleted T cells, or T cells were the source of the cDNA or gDNA that made up the material.

Trimming left V 0 bases short and J 5 bases short, with 18 bases between. Germline CDR1 and CDR2: SGDLS and YYNGEE. This CDR3 contains 17 residues. The rearrangement joins TRBV9 to TRBJ2-1, with D tentatively TRBD1 (6 bases). Material for sequencing was peripheral blood. The source of this sequence is a man aged 55 to 69 with acute or convalescent COVID-19. The CDR3 loop is CASSVVSVRGRNNEQFF. The DNA for the CDR3 is TGTGCCAGCAGCGTAGTTTCAGTGAGGGGGAGAAACAATGAGCAGTTCTTC.